Following are 20 T cell receptor beta chains from one sample sequenced in a study of shared clonotypes between healthy human individuals. Data came from immunoSEQ multiplex PCR; TCRdb stores just in-frame clones and leaves some out. The sample holds 650,000 to 700,000 clones, around 91% seen once. Sequenced input: memory CD8+ T cells from PBMCs. Subset meaning: CD45RO+ cells pooled with CCR7-negative TemRA cells. The receptors were sampled from a man aged 18 to 29 in good health. Some clones in this sample may be carry-over from other donors' samples.

This rearrangement joins TRBV7-2 to TRBJ2-1; D ambiguous. V lost 1 base and J 11 bases, leaving 6 bases between the germline ends. This CDR3 is built from 11 residues. CDR1 and CDR2 (germline): SGHTA, FQGNSA. CDR3 bases: TGTGCCAGCAGCTTAGGACGGCAGCAGTTCTTC. Translation: CASSLGRQQFF.

The chain recombines TRBV18 with TRBJ1-5; 7 bases are a match to TRBD1. Germline lookup yields CDR1 KGHSH and CDR2 LQKENI. The CDR3 contains 18 residues. With 4 bases clipped from V and 0 bases from J, the junction kept 12 bases outside the gene matches. The CDR3, as DNA: TGTGCCAGCTCACTACAGGGGACGACTTTACCTAGCAATCAGCCCCAGCATTTT. This translates into CASSLQGTTLPSNQPQHF. Supplemented by reference TRBV18 and TRBJ1-5, the full variable domain reads NAGVMQNPRHLVRRRGQEARLRCSPMKGHSHVYWYRQLPEEGLKFMVYLQKENIIDESGMPKERFSAEFPKEGPSILRIQQVVRGDSAAYFCASSLQGTTLPSNQPQHFGDGTRLSIL.

The CDR3 loop reads CASSFRLAVYRGTQYF. The CDR3 DNA is TGTGCCAGCAGTTTTAGGTTAGCTGTGTATAGGGGTACGCAGTATTTT. V is TRBV28 and J is TRBJ2-3; TRBD1 might be the D (5 bases). The CDR3 contains 16 residues. Germline-derived CDR1 and CDR2 are MDHEN and SYDVKM. Trimming removed 3 bases from V and 8 bases from J, with 21 bases in between.

The chain joins TRBV7-8 to TRBJ1-4, with no clear D. The V gene lost 5 bases and the J gene lost 6 bases, with 19 bases spanning the gap. The CDR3 is made up of 16 amino acids. The germline V gene encodes CDR1 SGHVS and CDR2 FQNEAQ. CDR3 bases: TGTGCCAGCAGCCCCCAGTCGGTGCCCGAGGATGAAAAACTGTTTTTT. Its protein product is CASSPQSVPEDEKLFF.

This clone came up a few times. The V gene is TRBV29-1, the J gene TRBJ1-2; D is unclear. V shed 4 bases and J shed 6 bases, with 9 bases lying between them. Germline V gene sequence: CDR1 SQVTM, CDR2 ANQGSEA. The CDR3 contains 11 residues. The CDR3 DNA is TGCAGCGTTGGGTCGAGAAATGGCTACACCTTC. Protein sequence: CSVGSRNGYTF.

A word on this clone: The junction and the germline gene differ at one end; a read error may be behind it. The rearrangement joins TRBV28 to TRBJ2-4; D is unclear. The CDR3 length is 11 residues. CDR1 is MDHEN and CDR2 is SYDVKM in the germline V gene. As DNA, the CDR3 is TGTGCCAGCAGTTTCAGCTCCGACCCCGAGTTC. This translates into CASSFSSDPEF.

This chain uses TRBV11-3 with TRBJ2-1, with TRBD2 identical over 11 bases. The CDR3 spans 15 residues. Germline CDR1 and CDR2: SGHNT and YENEEA. Losses at the gene ends were 4 bases for V and 6 bases for J; bases not matched to a gene: 5. The DNA of the CDR3 is TGTGCCAGCAGCTACACTAGCGGGAGTTTCAATGAGCAGTTCTTC. It translates to CASSYTSGSFNEQFF.

This chain links TRBV29-1 with TRBJ1-1; D gene ambiguous. Per germline, CDR1 SQVTM and CDR2 ANQGSEA. This CDR3 is built from 11 residues. This chain's CDR3 is CVGILLGGAFF. The CDR3 region has the DNA TGCGTCGGGATCCTGCTAGGTGGAGCTTTCTTT. The complete variable domain, with remaining parts taken from reference TRBV29-1 and TRBJ1-1, reads SAVISQKPSRDICQRGTSLTIQCQVDSQVTMMFWYRQQPGQSLTLIATANQGSEATYESGFVIDKFPISRPNLTFSTLTVSNMSPEDSSIYLCVGILLGGAFFGQGTRLTVV.

This chain uses TRBV5-6 with TRBJ2-7; D is perhaps TRBD1 or TRBD2 (7 bases each). This CDR3 is 15 amino acids long. Germline V lookup: CDR1 SGHDT, CDR2 YYEEEE. The ends were cut back, 4 bases at V and 7 bases at J, with 21 bases in the middle. Here the CDR3 DNA reads TGTGCCAGCAGCCTGGCCAGGGGGGGGTATTATGAGCAGTACTTC. It codes for CASSLARGGYYEQYF.

The rearrangement uses TRBV27 and TRBJ2-7, with D possibly matching TRBD2 (6 bases). Germline V gene data show CDR1 as MNHEY and CDR2 as SMNVEV (reference sequence). V was clipped by 1 base and J by 4 bases, with 11 bases between them. CDR3 length equals 14 residues. The CDR3, as DNA: TGTGCCAGCAGTTTATTGCTTGGGAGGTACGAGCAGTACTTC. Amino acid sequence: CASSLLLGRYEQYF.

The V and J genes are TRBV28 and TRBJ1-1; D perhaps matches TRBD1 (6 bases). The germline V and J ends were trimmed by 0 bases and 0 bases, with 11 bases remaining between them. The CDR3 is 16 residues long. From germline, CDR1 is MDHEN and CDR2 SYDVKM. The CDR3 loop reads CASSLWTGPMNTEAFF. The CDR3 DNA reads as TGTGCCAGCAGTTTATGGACAGGCCCCATGAACACTGAAGCTTTCTTT.

The chain links TRBV28 to TRBJ2-1; 7 bases map to TRBD2. With V trimmed by 5 bases and J by 6 bases, 10 bases remained unmatched. CDR1 and CDR2 (germline): MDHEN, SYDVKM. This CDR3 has 15 residues. The CDR3 nucleotides read TGTGCCAGCAGTCCCGCGTGGGAGGGGATCAATGAGCAGTTCTTC. Encoded protein: CASSPAWEGINEQFF.

V gene TRBV27 combines with J gene TRBJ2-1; 8 bases are a match to TRBD2. The CDR3 is 16 amino acids. Looked up from germline, CDR1 is MNHEY and CDR2 is SMNVEV (reference sequence). The ends lost 4 bases at V and 6 bases at J; junction bases unmatched: 11. CDR3 in amino acids: CASSWSGGQRANEQFF. The CDR3 DNA follows: TGTGCCAGCAGTTGGTCGGGAGGGCAGCGGGCCAATGAGCAGTTCTTC.

About this clone: Other DNA variants within this sample encode the same CDR3. The rearrangement uses TRBV27 and TRBJ2-1, with D perhaps matching TRBD1 (5 bases). V lost 3 bases and J 0 bases, leaving 6 bases between the germline ends. The length of the CDR3 is 14 residues. The V gene's germline CDR1 is MNHEY and CDR2 SMNVEV (reference sequence). This CDR3 reads CASSFRGSYNEQFF. The CDR3 DNA reads TGTGCCAGCAGTTTTAGGGGCTCCTACAATGAGCAGTTCTTC.

In the case of this clone: The sample carries other DNA sequences with the same CDR3. The CDR3 nucleotides read TGTGCCAGCAGCGGAACCGGGACATCCCTCTACGAGCAGTACTTC. It translates to CASSGTGTSLYEQYF. The genes are TRBV9 and TRBJ2-7; tentatively, D is TRBD1 (6 bases). Between the trimmed V and J ends, which lost 3 bases and 3 bases, there was a span of 16 bases. Per the germline V gene, CDR1 is SGDLS and CDR2 is YYNGEE. This CDR3 contains 15 residues.

The V and J genes are TRBV6-5 and TRBJ2-1, with D perhaps TRBD1 (6 bases). CDR3 length: 13 residues. V was clipped by 5 bases and J by 9 bases, with 14 bases between them. Per germline, CDR1 MNHEY and CDR2 SVGAGI. As DNA, the CDR3 is TGTGCCAGCAGTAAAATGGGGGCCAGTGAGCAGTTCTTC. Translating it yields CASSKMGASEQFF.

V usage is TRBV13 and J usage is TRBJ2-3; weak D call: TRBD1 (6 bases). CDR3 length: 15 amino acids. CDR1 is PRHDT, CDR2 FYEKMQ, per germline (reference sequence). V gave up 3 bases and J gave up 1 base, with 11 bases separating them. The CDR3 spells CASSLGRGRTDTQYF. CDR3 nucleotides: TGTGCCAGCAGCTTGGGCAGGGGACGCACAGATACGCAGTATTTT.

The V gene is TRBV19, the J gene TRBJ1-2, with TRBD1 matching 8 bases. V lost 3 bases to trimming and J lost 2 bases; unmatched junction nucleotides: 2. CDR1 and CDR2 from the germline V gene are LNHDA and SQIVND (reference sequence). CDR3 length equals 14 residues. The CDR3 region is CASSIGQGNYGYTF. The CDR3 nucleotides read TGTGCCAGTAGTATTGGACAGGGCAACTATGGCTACACCTTC.

The chain has TRBV14 and TRBJ2-1, with 10 bases lining up with TRBD2. The CDR3 is made up of 15 amino acids. The germline V gene has CDR1 SGHDN and CDR2 FVKESK. The V and J ends lost 3 bases and 4 bases, in that order; junction bases with no gene match: 3. The CDR3 loop reads CASSQPGLAYNEQFF. The CDR3, as DNA: TGTGCCAGCAGCCAGCCGGGACTAGCGTACAATGAGCAGTTCTTC.

The chain employs TRBV5-1 and TRBJ2-1, with 10 bases fitting TRBD2. Germline CDR1 SGHRS, CDR2 YFSETQ. V lost 7 bases to trimming and J lost 8 bases; unmatched junction nucleotides: 12. The CDR3 totals 15 residues. DNA of the CDR3: TGCGCCAGCGTACTACGAGCGGGAGGGCCGGATGAGCAGTTCTTC. Residues: CASVLRAGGPDEQFF.